Each of the 10 T cell receptor beta chains below was sequenced from the same sample in a study of CD8+ T cells in alopecia areata. Isolated RNA was reverse transcribed into cDNA used as the sequencing template. Only in-frame clones appear in the TCRdb table, and some are missing; sequencing was by immunoSEQ multiplex PCR. The sample consists of a few hundred thousand clones, under 40% of them appearing once. Treatment indicated: oral pan-JAK inhibitor, 5-10 mg twice daily. This material consisted of CD4+ T cells sorted from blood, taken between weeks 30 and 35, from a patient treated with tofacitinib. These receptors came from a human donor with alopecia areata.

The chain recombines TRBV30 with TRBJ2-1; D unclear. V gave up 0 bases and J gave up 5 bases, with 5 bases separating them. Germline CDR1 is GTSNPN and CDR2 is SVGIG (reference sequence). The CDR3 totals 12 residues. DNA of the CDR3: TGTGCCTGGAGTGTATCCCACAATGAGCAGTTCTTC. The encoded protein is CAWSVSHNEQFF. Using reference TRBV30 and TRBJ2-1 for the parts outside the CDR3, the full variable domain is SQTIHQWPATLVQPVGSPLSLECTVEGTSNPNLYWYRQAAGRGLQLLFYSVGIGQISSEVPQNLSASRPQDRQFILSSKKLLLSDSGFYLCAWSVSHNEQFFGPGTRLTVL.

This chain joins TRBV5-5 and TRBJ2-5; D is perhaps TRBD1 (8 bases). The germline CDR1 and CDR2 sequences are SGHKS and YYEKEE (reference sequence). This CDR3 comprises 14 residues. V was clipped by 3 bases and J by 3 bases, with 12 bases between them. This CDR3 is CASSWTGREETQYF. Here the CDR3 DNA reads TGTGCCAGCAGCTGGACAGGGAGGGAAGAGACCCAGTACTTC.

A word on this clone: The sample has other DNA sequences that encode this CDR3 too. V and J are TRBV7-3 and TRBJ2-2; 9 positions agree with TRBD2. Germline loops: CDR1 SGHTA, CDR2 FQGTGA. The CDR3 totals 16 residues. V trimming: 0 bases; J trimming: 4 bases; junction bases outside the gene matches: 3. In nucleotides, the CDR3 is TGTGCCAGCAGCTTAACAGCGACTAGCGGCACCGGGGAGCTGTTTTTT. It yields the protein CASSLTATSGTGELFF.

This clone was observed a handful of times. The rearrangement joins TRBV7-9 to TRBJ2-2; possibly TRBD1 or TRBD2 for D (6 bases each). Germline CDR1 is SEHNR and CDR2 is FQNEAQ (reference sequence). The CDR3 loop spans 19 amino acids. Trimming pared 2 bases from V and 4 bases from J, leaving 23 bases between. The CDR3 DNA follows: TGTGCCAGCAGCTTAATATCCCCAGGGGAGCGGGCGCGCACCGGGGAGCTGTTTTTT. The encoded protein is CASSLISPGERARTGELFF.

The V call is TRBV30, the J call TRBJ2-2, with 9 nucleotides matching TRBD1. The CDR3 extends over 15 amino acids. Germline V gene lookup returns CDR1 GTSNPN and CDR2 SVGIG (reference sequence). J was trimmed by 4 bases and V by 6 bases; bases with no gene match: 9. The CDR3 DNA reads as TGTGCCTGTCTCCCCGGGACAGGGAGCACCGGGGAGCTGTTTTTT. Protein sequence: CACLPGTGSTGELFF.

The J gene is TRBJ1-2, the V gene TRBV5-6; 8 bases are shared with TRBD1. CDR3 length: 17 amino acids. Trimming cost V 0 bases and J 4 bases; bases outside gene matches: 11. CDR1 and CDR2 (germline): SGHDT, YYEEEE. CDR3 sequence reads: CASSLDPTGGTIYGYTF. The DNA for the CDR3 is TGTGCCAGCAGCTTGGACCCAACAGGGGGAACGATCTATGGCTACACCTTC.

A few counts support this clone. V is TRBV5-1 and J is TRBJ2-3; 8 positions match TRBD2. The V gene's germline CDR1 is SGHRS and CDR2 YFSETQ. The CDR3 totals 15 residues. Trimming took 2 bases from V and 2 from J; bases not matched to a gene: 4. As DNA, the CDR3 is TGCGCCAGCAGCTTCGGCGGGGGGAACACAGATACGCAGTATTTT. Protein sequence: CASSFGGGNTDTQYF.

This clone was detected only a few times. J is TRBJ2-7 and V is TRBV7-9; tentative D call: TRBD2 (6 bases). V was pared by 3 bases and J by 2 bases, with 11 bases between. Germline CDR1 is SEHNR and CDR2 is FQNEAQ (reference sequence). This CDR3 has 14 amino acids. CDR3 bases: TGTGCCAGCAGCTTGGGGGGTATCACCTACGAGCAGTACTTC. It encodes CASSLGGITYEQYF.

This chain links TRBV5-4 with TRBJ2-1; D may correspond to TRBD1 or TRBD2 (5 bases each). The CDR3 extends over 15 amino acids. V lost 4 bases, J lost 8 bases, and 19 bases lay in between. CDR1 SGHNT and CDR2 YYREEE come from the germline V gene (reference sequence). In DNA form, the CDR3 reads TGTGCCAGCAGCCTCCGAATCGAGGGGAGCGATGAGCAGTTCTTC. This encodes CASSLRIEGSDEQFF.

This chain connects TRBV5-4 to TRBJ2-2, with 8 bases lining up with TRBD2. With V trimmed by 0 bases and J by 4 bases, 5 bases remained unmatched. The germline V gene encodes CDR1 SGHNT and CDR2 YYREEE (reference sequence). The CDR3 extends over 16 amino acids. The CDR3 DNA follows: TGTGCCAGCAGCTTGGGAGTAGCGGGATTCACCGGGGAGCTGTTTTTT. This encodes CASSLGVAGFTGELFF. Combining the CDR3 with reference TRBV5-4 and TRBJ2-2 gives the whole variable domain ETGVTQSPTHLIKTRGQQVTLRCSSQSGHNTVSWYQQALGQGPQFIFQYYREEENGRGNFPPRFSGLQFPNYSSELNVNALELDDSALYLCASSLGVAGFTGELFFGEGSRLTVL.